Detailed here is one T cell receptor beta chain. cDNA came from around 0.5 to 1 ug RNA primed by random hexamers. Each CDR3 protein gets one entry after TCRdb re-called the immunoSEQ multiplex PCR reads with MiXCR. Of over 300,000 distinct CDR3 sequences detected, 92% appear once; the ten largest clones hold roughly 0.064%. This record comes from a study of CD8 T cells in Susac syndrome. Negative isolation was applied to CD8+ and CD4+ T cells, and FACS enrichment was applied to TEMRA cells. This receptor was obtained from a human donor with multiple sclerosis. The sequenced material came from CD4+ T cells from PBMCs.

CDR3 protein: CASISQHQTGDNSPLHF. The CDR3 DNA sequence: TGTGCCAGTATTTCTCAACACCAGACAGGGGATAATTCACCCCTCCACTTT. J is TRBJ1-6 and V is TRBV19, with TRBD1 identical over 8 bases. The CDR3 totals 17 residues. Germline V gene lookup returns CDR1 LNHDA and CDR2 SQIVND (reference sequence). Trimming took 7 bases from V and 5 from J; bases not matched to a gene: 13.